Below, 17 T cell receptor beta chains from the same sample are listed, as sequenced in a study of blood T cell repertoires in COVID-19. Only in-frame clones appear in the TCRdb table, and some are missing; sequencing was by immunoSEQ multiplex PCR. The table includes 150,000 to 200,000 clones, around nine tenths detected once. Sequencing was done on a sample of peripheral blood. These receptors originate from a man in his 60s with active or convalescent COVID-19.

The gene calls are TRBV5-1 and TRBJ2-2, with 9 bases that match TRBD2. Losses at the gene ends were 4 bases for V and 2 bases for J; bases not matched to a gene: 3. Germline lookup yields CDR1 SGHRS and CDR2 YFSETQ. The CDR3 runs to 15 residues. Written as DNA, the CDR3 is TGCGCCAGCAGCCCGACTAGCGGAAACACCGGGGAGCTGTTTTTT. Residues: CASSPTSGNTGELFF.

The V gene is TRBV27, the J gene TRBJ2-7; 7 bases are a match to TRBD1. This CDR3 contains 15 residues. V lost 7 bases to trimming and J lost 4 bases; unmatched junction nucleotides: 13. CDR1 and CDR2 from the germline V gene are MNHEY and SMNVEV (reference sequence). The DNA of the CDR3 is TGTGCCAGCAATCCAATACAGGGGAGAGGTTACGAGCAGTACTTC. Its protein product is CASNPIQGRGYEQYF.

This chain connects TRBV7-8 to TRBJ1-3; unclear D gene. Germline V CDR1 and CDR2: SGHVS, FQNEAQ. The CDR3 extends over 17 amino acids. The V and J ends lost 1 base and 1 base respectively, with 14 bases between them. The CDR3 loop is CASSLEAGPLSGNTIYF. CDR3 sequence (DNA): TGTGCCAGCAGCTTAGAGGCAGGTCCTTTATCTGGAAACACCATATATTTT.

This clone was seen a few times. The CDR3 coding sequence is TGTGCCAGCTCAGCAGACAGGGGATCACCCCTCCACTTT. This encodes CASSADRGSPLHF. This chain links TRBV18 with TRBJ1-6; 8 bases line up with TRBD1. Germline CDR1 is KGHSH and CDR2 is LQKENI. The CDR3 sequence is 13 residues long. Germline trimming cut 5 bases from V and 10 bases from J; bases unmatched to any gene: 4.

This clone was picked up one time. The chain joins TRBV19 to TRBJ1-2, with TRBD1 matching 10 bases. This CDR3 is built from 15 residues. Trimming took 5 bases from V and 5 from J; bases not matched to a gene: 8. Germline CDR1 is LNHDA and CDR2 is SQIVND (reference sequence). The chain's CDR3 is CASSPLDRGRYGYTF. DNA for the CDR3: TGTGCCAGTAGTCCACTTGACAGGGGGCGGTATGGCTACACCTTC.

J is TRBJ1-5 and V is TRBV6-1, with D perhaps matching TRBD1 (6 bases). Germline lookup yields CDR1 MNHNS and CDR2 SASEGT. The CDR3 covers 15 residues. Trimming took off 1 base at V and 4 bases at J, with 11 bases between the two ends. The CDR3 loop reads CASSEVYRVNQPQHF. The CDR3 nucleotides are TGTGCCAGCAGTGAAGTTTACAGGGTTAATCAGCCCCAGCATTTT.

This chain connects TRBV3-1 (or the pseudogene TRBV3-2) to TRBJ2-6, with D maybe TRBD1 (5 bases). The V end was cut by 3 bases, the J end by 2 bases, with 8 bases between. The CDR3 has 15 residues. The germline gives CDR1 LGHDT, CDR2 YNNKEL (reference sequence). DNA for the CDR3: TGTGCCAGCAGCCATGGGGCGCCTGGGGCCAACGTCCTGACTTTC. Amino acid sequence: CASSHGAPGANVLTF.

The CDR3: CASSPAQGTEAFF. The CDR3 DNA is TGTGCCAGCAGCCCAGCTCAGGGCACTGAAGCTTTCTTT. This chain connects TRBV11-2 to TRBJ1-1; possibly TRBD1 for D (5 bases). With 5 bases removed from V and 4 bases from J, the gap between germline ends came to 11 bases. Germline CDR1 is SGHAT and CDR2 is FQNNGV. This CDR3 contains 13 residues.

This sequence joins TRBV4-2 and TRBJ1-1; perhaps TRBD1 as D (6 bases). V lost 1 base, J lost 1 base, and 13 bases lay in between. The length of the CDR3 is 16 residues. CDR1 and CDR2 (germline): LGHNA, YNFKEQ. In DNA form, the CDR3 reads TGTGCCAGCAGCCAAGGATCAGGACAGAGGAACACTGAAGCTTTCTTT. It yields the protein CASSQGSGQRNTEAFF.

V usage is TRBV5-1 and J usage is TRBJ2-1; 8 bases are a match to TRBD1. This CDR3 is built from 17 residues. Germline-derived CDR1 and CDR2 are SGHRS and YFSETQ. After removal of 8 bases from V and 0 bases from J, the junction contained 13 bases not matched to a gene. The CDR3 region is CASQIGYRGSSYNEQFF. CDR3 DNA sequence: TGCGCCAGTCAGATCGGATACAGGGGGAGCTCCTACAATGAGCAGTTCTTC.

V usage is TRBV5-4 and J usage is TRBJ2-1; 10 bases fit TRBD2. With 0 bases clipped from V and 9 bases from J, the junction kept 6 bases outside the gene matches. This CDR3 comprises 15 residues. Germline loops: CDR1 SGHNT, CDR2 YYREEE (reference sequence). The CDR3 nucleotides read TGTGCCAGCAGCTTGGTAGCGGGAGGTAGGCGTGAGCAGTTCTTC. Protein product: CASSLVAGGRREQFF.

This chain links TRBV7-9 with TRBJ1-4, with D maybe TRBD1 (6 bases). Germline assignment: CDR1 SEHNR and CDR2 FQNEAQ (reference sequence). The CDR3 has 15 residues. Between the trimmed V and J ends, which lost 4 bases and 6 bases, there was a span of 15 bases. CDR3 sequence (DNA): TGTGCCAGCAGCTCTCAAGACAGGCCGCATGAAAAACTGTTTTTT. It codes for CASSSQDRPHEKLFF.

The rearrangement joins TRBV6-1 to TRBJ2-5, with TRBD1 matching over 8 bases. This CDR3 region has 15 residues. Trimming cost V 0 bases and J 4 bases; bases outside gene matches: 4. CDR1 and CDR2 (germline): MNHNS, SASEGT. CDR3 nucleotide sequence: TGTGCCAGCAGTGAAGCCAGGACAGGGACAGAGACCCAGTACTTC. Translated, it gives CASSEARTGTETQYF.

The chain's CDR3 is CASSISGSSYEQYF. CDR3 DNA: TGTGCCAGTAGTATTAGCGGGAGCTCGTACGAGCAGTACTTC. This rearrangement joins TRBV19 to TRBJ2-7; TRBD2 aligns across 9 bases. Germline loops: CDR1 LNHDA, CDR2 SQIVND (reference sequence). Trimming at V came to 3 bases and at J to 4 bases, leaving 4 bases not matched to a gene. The length of the CDR3 is 14 residues.

The rearrangement links TRBV2 to TRBJ2-2; perhaps TRBD2 as D (5 bases). Trimming removed 3 bases from V and 7 bases from J, with 6 bases in between. The germline CDR1 and CDR2 sequences are SNHLY and FYNNEI. The CDR3 extends over 12 amino acids. The DNA of the CDR3 is TGTGCCAGCAGTGAGGGGAGCGGGGAGCTGTTTTTT. Translating gives CASSEGSGELFF.

The chain is built from TRBV5-4 and TRBJ2-3, with 7 nucleotides matching TRBD1. The CDR3 runs to 16 residues. V dropped 0 bases and J dropped 2; count of bases not matched to a gene: 6. The V gene's germline CDR1 is SGHNT and CDR2 YYREEE (reference sequence). Here the CDR3 DNA reads TGTGCCAGCAGCTTGGGAGGGACAGTCCACACAGATACGCAGTATTTT. Translation gives CASSLGGTVHTDTQYF.

This sequence joins TRBV11-2 and TRBJ2-7, with TRBD1 matching over 7 bases. The length of the CDR3 is 12 residues. Germline assignment: CDR1 SGHAT and CDR2 FQNNGV. With V trimmed by 5 bases and J by 6 bases, 4 bases remained unmatched. CDR3: CASSRPGGEQYF. DNA for the CDR3: TGTGCCAGCAGCCGGCCAGGGGGCGAGCAGTACTTC.